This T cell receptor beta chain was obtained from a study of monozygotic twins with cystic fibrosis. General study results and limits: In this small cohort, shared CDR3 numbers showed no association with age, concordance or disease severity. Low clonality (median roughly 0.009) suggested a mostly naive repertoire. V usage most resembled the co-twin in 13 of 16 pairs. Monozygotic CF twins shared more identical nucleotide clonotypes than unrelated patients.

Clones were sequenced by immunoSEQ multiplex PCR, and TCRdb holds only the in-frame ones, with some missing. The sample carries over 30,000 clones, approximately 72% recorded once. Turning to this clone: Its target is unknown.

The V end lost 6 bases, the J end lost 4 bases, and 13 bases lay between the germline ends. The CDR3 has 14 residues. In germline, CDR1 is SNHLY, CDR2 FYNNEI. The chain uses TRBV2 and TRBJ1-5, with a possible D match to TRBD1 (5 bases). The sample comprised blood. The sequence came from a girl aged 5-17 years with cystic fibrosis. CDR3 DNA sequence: TGTGCCAGCAGGGGACGGAGCATAAATCAGCCCCAGCATTTT. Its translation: CASRGRSINQPQHF. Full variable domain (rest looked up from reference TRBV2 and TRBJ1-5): EPEVTQTPSHQVTQMGQEVILRCVPISNHLYFYWYRQILGQKVEFLVSFYNNEISEKSEIFDDQFSVERPDGSNFTLKIRSTKLEDSAMYFCASRGRSINQPQHFGDGTRLSIL.